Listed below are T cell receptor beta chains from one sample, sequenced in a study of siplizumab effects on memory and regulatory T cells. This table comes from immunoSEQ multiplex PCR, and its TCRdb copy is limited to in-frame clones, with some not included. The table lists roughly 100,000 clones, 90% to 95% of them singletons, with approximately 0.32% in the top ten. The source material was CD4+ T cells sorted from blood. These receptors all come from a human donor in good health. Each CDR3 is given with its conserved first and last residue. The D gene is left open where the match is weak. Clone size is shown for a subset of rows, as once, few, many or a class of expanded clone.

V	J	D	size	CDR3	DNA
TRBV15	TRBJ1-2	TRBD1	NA	CATSRAQGAYGYTF	TGTGCCACCAGCAGAGCACAGGGGGCCTATGGCTACACCTTC
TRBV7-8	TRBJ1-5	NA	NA	CASSLGVGSNQPQHF	TGTGCCAGCAGCTTAGGCGTAGGGAGCAATCAGCCCCAGCATTTT
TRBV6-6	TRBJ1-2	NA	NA	CASSGANYGYTF	TGTGCCAGCTCCGGGGCCAACTATGGCTACACCTTC
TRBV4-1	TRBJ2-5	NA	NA	CASSQDWTSRVETQYF	TGCGCCAGCAGCCAAGATTGGACGTCGCGTGTAGAGACCCAGTACTTC
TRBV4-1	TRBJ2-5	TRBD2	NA	CASSLSGTSFETQYF	TGCGCCAGCAGCCTATCCGGGACTAGCTTCGAGACCCAGTACTTC
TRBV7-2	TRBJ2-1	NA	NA	CASSSWGASTYNEQFF	TGTGCCAGCAGCTCTTGGGGGGCTAGTACCTACAATGAGCAGTTCTTC
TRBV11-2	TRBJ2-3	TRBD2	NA	CASSLAKRGTDTQYF	TGTGCCAGCAGCTTAGCAAAGCGGGGAACAGATACGCAGTATTTT
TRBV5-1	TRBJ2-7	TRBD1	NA	CASSSRTGGSEQYF	TGCGCCAGCAGCTCACGGACAGGGGGCAGCGAGCAGTACTTC
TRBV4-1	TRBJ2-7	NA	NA	CASSQGDTRYEQYF	TGCGCCAGCAGCCAAGGTGATACCCGCTACGAGCAGTACTTC
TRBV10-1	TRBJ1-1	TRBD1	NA	CASSAGQRHRAFF	TGCGCCAGCAGCGCGGGACAGCGACATAGGGCTTTCTTT
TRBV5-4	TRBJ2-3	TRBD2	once	CASSTRLAGDSTDTQYF	TGTGCCAGCAGCACCAGACTAGCGGGAGATAGCACAGATACGCAGTATTTT
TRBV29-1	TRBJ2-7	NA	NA	CSVGDRGEQYF	TGCAGCGTTGGGGACCGGGGCGAGCAGTACTTC
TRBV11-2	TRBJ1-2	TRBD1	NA	CASSVWGTGGTYGYTF	TGTGCCAGCAGCGTATGGGGGACAGGGGGCACCTATGGCTACACCTTC
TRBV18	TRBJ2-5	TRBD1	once	CASSPMTGKGETQYF	TGTGCCAGCTCACCTATGACAGGGAAGGGAGAGACCCAGTACTTC
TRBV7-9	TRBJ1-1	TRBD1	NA	CASSWGQSEAFF	TGTGCCAGCAGCTGGGGACAGAGTGAAGCTTTCTTT
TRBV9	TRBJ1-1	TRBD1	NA	CASSVTGVGNTEAFF	TGTGCCAGCAGCGTAACAGGGGTAGGGAACACTGAAGCTTTCTTT
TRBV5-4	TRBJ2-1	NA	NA	CASSLIGAGEQFF	TGTGCCAGCAGCTTGATAGGGGCGGGTGAGCAGTTCTTC
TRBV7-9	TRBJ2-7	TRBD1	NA	CASSTGQGTYEQYF	TGTGCCAGCAGCACAGGACAGGGGACCTACGAGCAGTACTTC